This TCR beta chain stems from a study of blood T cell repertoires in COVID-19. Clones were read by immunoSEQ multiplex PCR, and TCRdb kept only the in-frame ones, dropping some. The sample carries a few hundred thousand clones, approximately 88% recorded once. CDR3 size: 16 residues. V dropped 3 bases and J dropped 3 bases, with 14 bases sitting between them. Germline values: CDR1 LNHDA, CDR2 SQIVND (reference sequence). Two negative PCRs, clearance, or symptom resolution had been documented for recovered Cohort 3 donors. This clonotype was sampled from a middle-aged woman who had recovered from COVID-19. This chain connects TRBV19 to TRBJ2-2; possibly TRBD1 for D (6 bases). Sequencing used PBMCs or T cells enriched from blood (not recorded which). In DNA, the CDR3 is TGTGCCAGTAGTATGCGGTGGGACACCTACACCGGGGAGCTGTTTTTT. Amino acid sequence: CASSMRWDTYTGELFF.